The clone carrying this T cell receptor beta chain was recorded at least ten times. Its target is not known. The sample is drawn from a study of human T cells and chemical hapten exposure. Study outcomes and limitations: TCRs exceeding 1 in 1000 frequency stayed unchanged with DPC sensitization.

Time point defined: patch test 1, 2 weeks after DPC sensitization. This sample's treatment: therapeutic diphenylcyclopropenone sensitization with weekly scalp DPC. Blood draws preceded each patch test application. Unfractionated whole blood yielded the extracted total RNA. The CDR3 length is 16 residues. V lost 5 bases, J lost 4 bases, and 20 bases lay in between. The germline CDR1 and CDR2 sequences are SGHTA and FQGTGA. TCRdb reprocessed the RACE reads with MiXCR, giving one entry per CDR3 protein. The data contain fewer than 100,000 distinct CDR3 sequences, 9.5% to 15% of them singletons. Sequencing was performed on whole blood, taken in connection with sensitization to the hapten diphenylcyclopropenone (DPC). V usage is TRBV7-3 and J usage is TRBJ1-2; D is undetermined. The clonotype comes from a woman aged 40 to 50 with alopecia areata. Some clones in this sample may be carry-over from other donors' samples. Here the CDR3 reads CASSPEGVGGFYGYTF. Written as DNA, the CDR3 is TGTGCCAGCAGCCCTGAAGGAGTCGGCGGGTTCTATGGCTACACCTTC.